The 24 T cell receptor beta chains below come from one sample, sequenced in a study of T cells in Graves' hyperthyroidism and ophthalmopathy. Using RNA transcripts as the source, TCR beta CDR3 regions were amplified. The HTBI primer set was used in a first-round RT-PCR of the TCR CDR3. In TCRdb, the multiplex PCR reads were re-called with MiXCR into one record per CDR3 protein. The table includes 400,000 to 550,000 distinct CDR3 sequences, around an eighth detected once. The sequenced sample was blood. The receptors here all came from a young woman with Graves' hyperthyroidism.

This clonotype was seen many times. The CDR3 does not close with the conserved phenylalanine or tryptophan, likely indicating a read error. This chain links TRBV11-2 with TRBJ1-1, with D unresolved. Germline CDR1 and CDR2: SGHAT and FQNNGV. The CDR3 has 16 amino acids. Trimming shortened V by 7 bases and J by 1 base, and 19 bases separated the two germline ends. The CDR3 is CASNRRSDGWNTEAFL. For the CDR3, the DNA is TGTGCCAGCAACAGAAGGTCAGATGGGTGGAACACTGAAGCTTTCCTT.

This clonotype was counted ten times or more. The V call is TRBV3-1, the J call TRBJ1-3, with 7 bases identical to TRBD1. Unmatched junction bases numbered 18, after V lost 4 bases and J lost 0 bases. Per germline, CDR1 LGHDT and CDR2 YNNKEL (reference sequence). This CDR3 has 20 amino acids. Here the CDR3 DNA reads TGTGCCAGCAGCCTGATGGGACAGTGGTTACGGACAGGCTCTGGAAACACCATATATTTT. Protein product: CASSLMGQWLRTGSGNTIYF.

This clonotype was counted ten times or more. The chain carries TRBV19 and TRBJ1-2; 8 bases match TRBD1. Looked up from germline, CDR1 is LNHDA and CDR2 is SQIVND (reference sequence). The junction had 17 bases not matched to a gene; V was cut back by 3 bases and J by 2 bases. This CDR3 has 19 amino acids. The CDR3 nucleotides read TGTGCCAGTAGTATCAGTATCCTGGGCAGGGGGCCGAAAAACTATGGCTACACCTTC. Translated, it gives CASSISILGRGPKNYGYTF. The variable domain in full, with the rest retrieved from reference TRBV19 and TRBJ1-2, is DGGITQSPKYLFRKEGQNVTLSCEQNLNHDAMYWYRQDPGQGLRLIYYSQIVNDFQKGDIAEGYSVSREKKESFPLTVTSAQKNPTAFYLCASSISILGRGPKNYGYTFGSGTRLTVV.

The table lists this clonotype with many counts. This chain joins TRBV7-6 and TRBJ2-7, with 9 bases identical to TRBD2. The CDR3 covers 14 residues. In germline, CDR1 is SGHVS, CDR2 FNYEAQ. V shed 5 bases, J shed 5 bases, and the junction held 7 bases outside the gene matches. CDR3 coding DNA: TGTGCCAGCAGCGGGCGAGCGGGAGGCGACGAGCAGTACTTC. It yields the protein CASSGRAGGDEQYF.

This clonotype was observed many times. The V call is TRBV7-8, the J call TRBJ2-1; 10 bases fit TRBD2. CDR1 SGHVS and CDR2 FQNEAQ come from the germline V gene. The CDR3 runs to 15 residues. J lost 8 bases, V lost 2 bases, and 6 bases had no gene match. The CDR3 bases are TGTGCCAGCAGCTTAATCCAGCGGGAGGGGTATGAGCAGTTCTTC. Amino acids: CASSLIQREGYEQFF. Drawing the rest from reference TRBV7-8 and TRBJ2-1, the complete variable domain is GAGVSQSPRYKVAKRGQDVALRCDPISGHVSLFWYQQALGQGPEFLTYFQNEAQLDKSGLPSDRFFAERPEGSVSTLKIQRTQQEDSAVYLCASSLIQREGYEQFFGPGTRLTVL.

This clonotype was counted at least ten times. This chain links TRBV6-2 or TRBV6-3 with TRBJ2-7; TRBD2 matches at 11 bases. Germline values: CDR1 MNHEY, CDR2 SVGEGT. The V gene end was trimmed by 0 bases and the J gene end by 3 bases; junction bases not matched to a gene: 4. This CDR3 has 16 amino acids. The CDR3 DNA reads as TGTGCCAGCAGTTACTCGGACACTAGCGGGAGCTACGAGCAGTACTTC. This sequence encodes CASSYSDTSGSYEQYF.

V usage is TRBV20-1 and J usage is TRBJ2-1; 12 bases are a match to TRBD2. The ends lost 6 bases at V and 6 bases at J; junction bases unmatched: 12. CDR3 length: 16 residues. Germline-derived CDR1 and CDR2 are DFQATT and SNEGSKA (reference sequence). Here the CDR3 DNA reads TGCAGTGCCCCCGGGGCTAGCGGGAGGGCCCCCAATGAGCAGTTCTTC. Protein product: CSAPGASGRAPNEQFF.

This clonotype was detected ten times or more. The gene calls are TRBV30 and TRBJ1-2, with no clear D. The CDR3 runs to 11 residues. The V and J ends lost 2 bases and 8 bases respectively, with 9 bases between them. From germline, CDR1 is GTSNPN and CDR2 SVGIG (reference sequence). CDR3 nucleotide sequence: TGTGCCTGGAGTCTCGGGGAAGGCTACACCTTC. Protein product: CAWSLGEGYTF.

The table lists this clonotype with many counts. V usage is TRBV7-2 and J usage is TRBJ1-2; D remains unclear. Trimming took off 3 bases at V and 4 bases at J, with 21 bases between the two ends. CDR3 length: 17 residues. Germline V gives CDR1 SGHTA, CDR2 FQGNSA. This chain's CDR3 is CASSLDSFQNHLYGYTF. The DNA of the CDR3 is TGTGCCAGCAGCTTGGACTCATTCCAGAACCACCTCTATGGCTACACCTTC. The whole variable domain, remainder taken from reference TRBV7-2 and TRBJ1-2, is GAGVSQSPSNKVTEKGKDVELRCDPISGHTALYWYRQSLGQGLEFLIYFQGNSAPDKSGLPSDRFSAERTGGSVSTLTIQRTQQEDSAVYLCASSLDSFQNHLYGYTFGSGTRLTVV.

Ten or more counts support this clonotype. CDR3 sequence: CAWTGNNYGYTF. For the CDR3, the DNA is TGTGCCTGGACCGGGAACAACTATGGCTACACCTTC. The chain carries TRBV30 and TRBJ1-2; no clear D. Germline CDR1 GTSNPN, CDR2 SVGIG (reference sequence). Between the trimmed V and J ends, which lost 4 bases and 2 bases, there was a span of 8 bases. CDR3 size: 12 residues.

There are a few counts of this clonotype. The chain combines TRBV6-1 with TRBJ2-4; tentatively, D is TRBD1 (6 bases). The germline CDR1 and CDR2 sequences are MNHNS and SASEGT. The CDR3 length is 15 residues. Trimming left V 6 bases short and J 1 base short, with 13 bases between. CDR3 residues: CASRPQGWAKNIQYF. DNA of the CDR3: TGTGCCAGCAGGCCCCAGGGGTGGGCCAAAAACATTCAGTACTTC.

This clonotype has at least ten counts. The rearrangement uses TRBV7-3 and TRBJ2-1; 10 nucleotides agree with TRBD2. CDR1 is SGHTA, CDR2 FQGTGA, per germline. Unmatched junction bases numbered 7, after V lost 5 bases and J lost 6 bases. The CDR3 consists of 15 residues. The CDR3 loop reads CASSPSGRGGNEQFF. DNA of the CDR3: TGTGCCAGCAGCCCGAGCGGGAGGGGGGGCAATGAGCAGTTCTTC.

The gene calls are TRBV4-1 and TRBJ1-1; TRBD1 matches 7 bases. Losses at the gene ends were 1 base for V and 4 bases for J; bases not matched to a gene: 6. The germline CDR1 and CDR2 sequences are MGHRA and YSYEKL. The CDR3 covers 15 residues. CDR3 sequence: CASSQGMTGITEAFF. CDR3 DNA sequence: TGCGCCAGCAGCCAAGGTATGACAGGGATCACTGAAGCTTTCTTT.

This clonotype occurred many times. V is TRBV11-2 and J is TRBJ2-1, with 11 bases aligning to TRBD2. CDR1 is SGHAT, CDR2 FQNNGV, per germline. This CDR3 contains 18 residues. V was pared by 2 bases and J by 7 bases, with 13 bases of the junction left unmatched. The CDR3 is CASSLRFLAGGQLNEQFF. The CDR3 DNA reads as TGTGCCAGCAGCTTAAGGTTTCTAGCGGGGGGACAACTAAATGAGCAGTTCTTC.

This clonotype has a count of ten or more. The chain is built from TRBV18 and TRBJ2-5, with D possibly TRBD1 on 6 matching bases. Trimming shortened V by 0 bases and J by 5 bases, and 13 bases separated the two germline ends. Looked up from germline, CDR1 is KGHSH and CDR2 is LQKENI. This CDR3 is 15 amino acids long. Here the CDR3 reads CASSPPEQGQETQYF. In DNA form, the CDR3 reads TGTGCCAGCTCACCACCAGAACAGGGTCAGGAGACCCAGTACTTC.

V gene TRBV7-3 combines with J gene TRBJ2-1; possible D gene TRBD2, 7 bases. The CDR3 runs to 16 residues. Between the trimmed V and J ends, which lost 1 base and 7 bases, there was a span of 17 bases. Germline V CDR1 and CDR2: SGHTA, FQGTGA. The CDR3 region is CASSLSGSGGGNEQFF. Here the CDR3 DNA reads TGTGCCAGCAGCTTAAGCGGGAGTGGAGGGGGGAATGAGCAGTTCTTC.

The sample holds many counts of this clonotype. The chain employs TRBV18 and TRBJ2-1, with a tentative D call TRBD2 (6 bases). The germline V gene encodes CDR1 KGHSH and CDR2 LQKENI. V lost 6 bases and J 6 bases, leaving 24 bases between the germline ends. The CDR3 covers 17 residues. The CDR3 here is CASSPTHSGSSGNEQFF. In DNA, the CDR3 is TGTGCCAGCTCCCCTACACACTCCGGGAGTAGCGGCAATGAGCAGTTCTTC. The full variable domain, with the rest looked up from reference TRBV18 and TRBJ2-1, is NAGVMQNPRHLVRRRGQEARLRCSPMKGHSHVYWYRQLPEEGLKFMVYLQKENIIDESGMPKERFSAEFPKEGPSILRIQQVVRGDSAAYFCASSPTHSGSSGNEQFFGPGTRLTVL.

This clonotype was seen many times. This rearrangement joins TRBV18 to TRBJ1-2, with D uncertain. Germline V gene sequence: CDR1 KGHSH, CDR2 LQKENI. Trimming cost V 3 bases and J 5 bases, with 16 bases left between them. This CDR3 contains 15 residues. CDR3 amino acids: CASSPRAAGWYGYTF. The CDR3 DNA reads as TGTGCCAGCTCACCTCGGGCCGCGGGTTGGTATGGCTACACCTTC.

This clonotype was seen repeatedly, ten times or more. J is TRBJ2-1 and V is TRBV18; D may be TRBD2 (5 bases). The CDR3 contains 15 residues. V lost 3 bases and J 1 base, leaving 10 bases between the germline ends. Looked up from germline, CDR1 is KGHSH and CDR2 is LQKENI. The CDR3 protein is CASSPLRVSYNEQFF. In DNA form, the CDR3 reads TGTGCCAGCTCACCCTTGCGGGTTTCCTACAATGAGCAGTTCTTC.

This clonotype was detected many times. The genes are TRBV11-3 and TRBJ2-1; 9 bases are a match to TRBD2. With V trimmed by 2 bases and J by 5 bases, 7 bases remained unmatched. The CDR3 has 16 residues. Germline values: CDR1 SGHNT, CDR2 YENEEA. The CDR3 DNA follows: TGTGCCAGCAGCTTATATCCTAGCGGGACGAACAATGAGCAGTTCTTC. It encodes CASSLYPSGTNNEQFF.

The DNA for the CDR3 is TGCAGCGTGAGACCCGCGGGTTCCCGGGAGCAGTACTTC. Translated: CSVRPAGSREQYF. The V call is TRBV29-1, the J call TRBJ2-7; tentatively, D is TRBD2 (5 bases). Trimming took 6 bases from V and 7 from J, leaving 19 bases between them. Germline values: CDR1 SQVTM, CDR2 ANQGSEA. The CDR3 runs to 13 residues.

This clonotype was counted at least ten times. The gene calls are TRBV7-8 and TRBJ2-1, with TRBD2 identical over 14 bases. Germline CDR1 SGHVS, CDR2 FQNEAQ. The CDR3 covers 17 residues. V trimming: 1 base; J trimming: 8 bases; junction bases outside the gene matches: 7. The CDR3 nucleotides are TGTGCCAGCAGCTTAGGGAGTGGGACTAGCGGGAGCCATGAGCAGTTCTTC. Translated: CASSLGSGTSGSHEQFF.

The chain uses TRBV19 and TRBJ1-1; tentative D call: TRBD1 (5 bases). Trimming took off 3 bases at V and 10 bases at J, with 24 bases between the two ends. The CDR3 length is 16 residues. The germline V gene encodes CDR1 LNHDA and CDR2 SQIVND (reference sequence). CDR3 nucleotides: TGTGCCAGTAGTATTCCCGGGACGTATCCCCGGAGGGCAGCTTTCTTT. Translating it yields CASSIPGTYPRRAAFF.

This clonotype was observed once. This chain links TRBV2 with TRBJ1-4; no definite D call. This CDR3 region has 13 residues. V lost 8 bases and J 10 bases, leaving 17 bases between the germline ends. Looked up from germline, CDR1 is SNHLY and CDR2 is FYNNEI. In nucleotides, the CDR3 is TGTGCCAGCCTGCAAGGTGTGCTAGGAAAACTGTTTTTT. This encodes CASLQGVLGKLFF.